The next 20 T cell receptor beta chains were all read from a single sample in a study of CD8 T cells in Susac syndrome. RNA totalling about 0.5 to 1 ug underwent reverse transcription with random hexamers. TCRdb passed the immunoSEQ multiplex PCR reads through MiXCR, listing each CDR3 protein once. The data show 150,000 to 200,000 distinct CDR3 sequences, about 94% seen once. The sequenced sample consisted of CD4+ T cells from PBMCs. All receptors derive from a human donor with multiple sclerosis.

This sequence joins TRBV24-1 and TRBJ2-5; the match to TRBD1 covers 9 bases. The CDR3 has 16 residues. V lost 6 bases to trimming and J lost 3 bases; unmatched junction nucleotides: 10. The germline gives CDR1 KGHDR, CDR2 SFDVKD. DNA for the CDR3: TGTGCCACCAGTCCTTCCGGGACAGGGAGGGAAGAGACCCAGTACTTC. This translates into CATSPSGTGREETQYF.

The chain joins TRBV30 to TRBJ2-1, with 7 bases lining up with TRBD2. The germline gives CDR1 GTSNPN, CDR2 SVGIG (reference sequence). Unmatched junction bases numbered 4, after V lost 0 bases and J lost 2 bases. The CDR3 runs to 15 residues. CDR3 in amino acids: CAWSVLTSTYNEQFF. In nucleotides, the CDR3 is TGTGCCTGGAGTGTACTGACTAGCACCTACAATGAGCAGTTCTTC. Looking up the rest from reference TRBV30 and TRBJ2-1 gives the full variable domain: SQTIHQWPATLVQPVGSPLSLECTVEGTSNPNLYWYRQAAGRGLQLLFYSVGIGQISSEVPQNLSASRPQDRQFILSSKKLLLSDSGFYLCAWSVLTSTYNEQFFGPGTRLTVL.

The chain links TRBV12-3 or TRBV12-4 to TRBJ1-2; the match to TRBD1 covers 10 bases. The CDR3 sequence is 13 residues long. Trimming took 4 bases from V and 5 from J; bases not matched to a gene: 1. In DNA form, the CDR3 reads TGTGCCAGCAGTTCGGACAGGGGGTATGGCTACACCTTC. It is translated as CASSSDRGYGYTF.

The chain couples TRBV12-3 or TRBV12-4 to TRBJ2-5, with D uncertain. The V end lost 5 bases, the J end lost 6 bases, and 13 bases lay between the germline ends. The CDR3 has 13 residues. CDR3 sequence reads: CASSPPYGQTQYF. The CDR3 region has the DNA TGTGCCAGCAGTCCCCCCTATGGGCAGACCCAGTACTTC.

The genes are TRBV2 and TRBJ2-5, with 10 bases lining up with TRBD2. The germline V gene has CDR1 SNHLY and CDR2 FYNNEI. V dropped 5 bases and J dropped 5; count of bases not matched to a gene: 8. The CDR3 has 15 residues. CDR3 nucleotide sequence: TGTGCCAGCAGTAGAGCGGGAGGGCGAGGGGAGACCCAGTACTTC. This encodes CASSRAGGRGETQYF.

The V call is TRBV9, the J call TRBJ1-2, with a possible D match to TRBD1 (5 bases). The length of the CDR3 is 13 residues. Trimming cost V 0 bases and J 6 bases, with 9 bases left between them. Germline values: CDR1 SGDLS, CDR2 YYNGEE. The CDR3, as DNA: TGTGCCAGCAGCGTAGGAAGAGGGGATGGCTACACCTTC. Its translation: CASSVGRGDGYTF.

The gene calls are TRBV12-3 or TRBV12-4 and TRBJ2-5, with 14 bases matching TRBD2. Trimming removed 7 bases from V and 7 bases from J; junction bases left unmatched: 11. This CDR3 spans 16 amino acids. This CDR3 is CASNGGTSGRVATQYF. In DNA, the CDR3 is TGTGCCAGCAATGGGGGGACTAGCGGGAGAGTGGCGACCCAGTACTTC.

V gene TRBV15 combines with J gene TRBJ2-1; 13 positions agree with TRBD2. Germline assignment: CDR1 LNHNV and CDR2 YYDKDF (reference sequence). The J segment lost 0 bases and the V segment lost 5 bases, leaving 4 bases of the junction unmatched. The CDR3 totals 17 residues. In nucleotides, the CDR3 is TGTGCCACCAGCGCCCGGACTAGCGGGAGCTCCTACAATGAGCAGTTCTTC. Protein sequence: CATSARTSGSSYNEQFF.

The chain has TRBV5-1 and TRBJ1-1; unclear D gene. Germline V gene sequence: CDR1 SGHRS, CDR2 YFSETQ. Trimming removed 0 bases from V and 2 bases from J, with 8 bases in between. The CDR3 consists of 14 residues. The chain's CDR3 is CASSLVSTNTEAFF. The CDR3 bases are TGCGCCAGCAGCTTGGTTTCGACAAACACTGAAGCTTTCTTT.

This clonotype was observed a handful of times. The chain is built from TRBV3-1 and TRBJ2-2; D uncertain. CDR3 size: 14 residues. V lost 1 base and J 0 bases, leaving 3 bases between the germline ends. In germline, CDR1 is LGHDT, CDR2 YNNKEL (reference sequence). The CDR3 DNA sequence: TGTGCCAGCAGCCAAGGGACGAACACCGGGGAGCTGTTTTTT. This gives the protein CASSQGTNTGELFF.

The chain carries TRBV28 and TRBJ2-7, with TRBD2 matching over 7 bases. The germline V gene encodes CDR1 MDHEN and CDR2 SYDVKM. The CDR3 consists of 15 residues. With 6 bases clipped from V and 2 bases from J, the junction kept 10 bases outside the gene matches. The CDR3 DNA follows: TGTGCCAGCAGAACCCAAGCGGGAACAGCCTACGAGCAGTACTTC. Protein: CASRTQAGTAYEQYF.

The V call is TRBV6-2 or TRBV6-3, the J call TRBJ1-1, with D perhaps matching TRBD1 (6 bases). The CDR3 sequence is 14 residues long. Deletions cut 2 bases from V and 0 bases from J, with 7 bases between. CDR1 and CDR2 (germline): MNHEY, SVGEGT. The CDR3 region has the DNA TGTGCCAGCAGTTACGCAGGGGTGAACACTGAAGCTTTCTTT. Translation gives CASSYAGVNTEAFF.

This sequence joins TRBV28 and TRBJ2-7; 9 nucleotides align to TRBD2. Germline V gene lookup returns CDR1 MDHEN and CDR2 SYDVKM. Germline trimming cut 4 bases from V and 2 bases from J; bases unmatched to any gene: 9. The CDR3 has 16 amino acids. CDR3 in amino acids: CASSSSSGGLTYEQYF. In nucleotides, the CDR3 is TGTGCCAGCAGTTCCAGTAGCGGGGGCCTGACCTACGAGCAGTACTTC.

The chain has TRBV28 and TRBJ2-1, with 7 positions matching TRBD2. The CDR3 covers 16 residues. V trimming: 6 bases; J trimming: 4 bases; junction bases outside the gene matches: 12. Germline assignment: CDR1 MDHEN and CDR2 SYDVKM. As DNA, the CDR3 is TGTGCCAGCAGCGGGATGTCAGGGAGGGCTTACAATGAGCAGTTCTTC. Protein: CASSGMSGRAYNEQFF.

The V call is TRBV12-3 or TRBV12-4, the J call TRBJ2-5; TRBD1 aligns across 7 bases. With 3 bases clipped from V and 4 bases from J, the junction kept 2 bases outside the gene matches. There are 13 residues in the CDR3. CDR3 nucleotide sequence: TGTGCCAGCAGTTTCAACAGGGGAGAGACCCAGTACTTC. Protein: CASSFNRGETQYF.

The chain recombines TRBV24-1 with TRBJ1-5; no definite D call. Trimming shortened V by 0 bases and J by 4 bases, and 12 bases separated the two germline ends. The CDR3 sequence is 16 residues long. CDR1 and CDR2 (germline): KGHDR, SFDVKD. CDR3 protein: CATSDLQRGTNQPQHF. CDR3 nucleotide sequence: TGTGCCACCAGTGATTTGCAACGCGGAACAAATCAGCCCCAGCATTTT.

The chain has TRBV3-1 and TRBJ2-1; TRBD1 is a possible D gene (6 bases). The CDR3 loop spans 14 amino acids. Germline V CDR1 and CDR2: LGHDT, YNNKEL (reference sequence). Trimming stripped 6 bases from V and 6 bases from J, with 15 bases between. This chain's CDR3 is CASRTQGLVNEQFF. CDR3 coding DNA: TGTGCCAGCAGAACCCAGGGGCTCGTCAATGAGCAGTTCTTC.

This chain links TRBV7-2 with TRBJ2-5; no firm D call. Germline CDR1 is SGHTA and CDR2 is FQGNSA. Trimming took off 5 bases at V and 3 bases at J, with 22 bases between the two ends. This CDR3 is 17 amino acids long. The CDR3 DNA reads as TGTGCCAGCAGCCCCGGGCTGAGACGGCCTATGGAAGAGACCCAGTACTTC. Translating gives CASSPGLRRPMEETQYF.

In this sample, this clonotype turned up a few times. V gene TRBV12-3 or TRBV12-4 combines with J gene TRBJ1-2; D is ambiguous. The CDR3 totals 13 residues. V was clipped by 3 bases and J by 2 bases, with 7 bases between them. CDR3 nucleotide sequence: TGTGCCAGCAGTTTTCGGGGAAACTATGGCTACACCTTC. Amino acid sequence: CASSFRGNYGYTF.

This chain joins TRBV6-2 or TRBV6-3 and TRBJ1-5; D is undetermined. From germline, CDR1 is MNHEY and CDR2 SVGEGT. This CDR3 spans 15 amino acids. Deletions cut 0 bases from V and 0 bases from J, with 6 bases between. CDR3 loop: CASSYSGYSNQPQHF. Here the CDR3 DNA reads TGTGCCAGCAGTTACTCGGGTTATAGCAATCAGCCCCAGCATTTT.